These 30 T cell receptor beta chains originate from one sample sequenced in a study of cytomegalovirus exposure and HLA in healthy donors. The PCR employed 60 Vbeta primers together with 13 Jbeta primers. TCRdb keeps only in-frame clones here, not all; method: immunoSEQ multiplex PCR. Counted here are approximately 150,000 clones, about 83% occurring once; the ten biggest clones make up more than 4%. Material for sequencing was PBMCs. The receptors were sampled from a girl under 18 in good health and CMV-seropositive.

The rearrangement uses TRBV9 and TRBJ2-5, with TRBD2 matching 10 bases. V trimming: 0 bases; J trimming: 4 bases; junction bases outside the gene matches: 6. The germline gives CDR1 SGDLS, CDR2 YYNGEE. CDR3 length: 16 amino acids. CDR3 protein: CASSVGASGGGETQYF. CDR3 nucleotides: TGTGCCAGCAGCGTAGGGGCTAGCGGGGGCGGAGAGACCCAGTACTTC.

This sequence joins TRBV6-1 and TRBJ2-7; 9 bases line up with TRBD1. Trimming took 2 bases from V and 2 from J; bases not matched to a gene: 10. CDR3 length equals 17 residues. Per germline, CDR1 MNHNS and CDR2 SASEGT. The CDR3 coding sequence is TGTGCCAGCAGTGAACTAGGGGTGGGACAGGGCCCCTACGAGCAGTACTTC. It yields the protein CASSELGVGQGPYEQYF.

The chain has TRBV30 and TRBJ2-1, with 14 bases matching TRBD2. CDR1 is GTSNPN and CDR2 is SVGIG in the germline V gene (reference sequence). The trim removed 0 bases at V and 0 bases at J, leaving 16 bases unmatched. The CDR3 is 22 amino acids. The DNA for the CDR3 is TGTGCCTGGAGTGTACTCCAGTCCCGGACTAGCGGGGGGCACAGCTCCTACAATGAGCAGTTCTTC. This translates into CAWSVLQSRTSGGHSSYNEQFF.

The chain links TRBV30 to TRBJ2-3, with D tentatively TRBD1 (5 bases). The V gene lost 3 bases and the J gene lost 4 bases, with 14 bases spanning the gap. Germline CDR1 and CDR2: GTSNPN and SVGIG (reference sequence). The CDR3 is 14 residues long. DNA of the CDR3: TGTGCCTGGAGCCCTAGGGGAAGGGCAGATACGCAGTATTTT. This gives the protein CAWSPRGRADTQYF.

The chain recombines TRBV7-9 with TRBJ2-3; D is perhaps TRBD1 (6 bases). Germline loops: CDR1 SEHNR, CDR2 FQNEAQ (reference sequence). This CDR3 is built from 14 residues. Between the trimmed V and J ends, which lost 2 bases and 4 bases, there was a span of 10 bases. In DNA, the CDR3 is TGTGCCAGCAGCTTAATATCAGGGGCAGATACGCAGTATTTT. This codes for CASSLISGADTQYF.

The gene calls are TRBV18 and TRBJ1-1, with a weak D call TRBD1 (5 bases). Germline V gene lookup returns CDR1 KGHSH and CDR2 LQKENI. V dropped 2 bases and J dropped 10 bases, with 8 bases sitting between them. CDR3 length equals 11 residues. The CDR3, as DNA: TGTGCCAGCTCACCAGGGGCAGTAGCTTTCTTT. It is translated as CASSPGAVAFF. Full variable domain (rest looked up from reference TRBV18 and TRBJ1-1): NAGVMQNPRHLVRRRGQEARLRCSPMKGHSHVYWYRQLPEEGLKFMVYLQKENIIDESGMPKERFSAEFPKEGPSILRIQQVVRGDSAAYFCASSPGAVAFFGQGTRLTVV.

This clone has more than one count but fewer than ten. V gene TRBV6-6 combines with J gene TRBJ1-4, with no clear D. Trimming pared 3 bases from V and 4 bases from J, leaving 6 bases between. The CDR3 extends over 13 amino acids. Looked up from germline, CDR1 is MNHNY and CDR2 is SVGAGI (reference sequence). The CDR3: CASSYSGNEKLFF. As DNA, the CDR3 is TGTGCCAGCAGTTATTCGGGTAATGAAAAACTGTTTTTT.

This rearrangement joins TRBV18 to TRBJ2-7, with 9 bases fitting TRBD1. The CDR3 contains 15 residues. Germline CDR1 and CDR2: KGHSH and LQKENI. Trimming removed 5 bases from V and 4 bases from J; junction bases left unmatched: 9. The CDR3 protein is CASSTLNGQGYEQYF. The CDR3 DNA follows: TGTGCCAGCTCAACATTAAATGGACAGGGGTACGAGCAGTACTTC.

The chain is built from TRBV25-1 and TRBJ2-5; no firm D call. Between the trimmed V and J ends, which lost 6 bases and 5 bases, there was a span of 4 bases. The CDR3 extends over 10 amino acids. Germline-derived CDR1 and CDR2 are MGHDK and SYGVNS. CDR3 nucleotides: TGTGCCAGCAGGAGCGAGACCCAGTACTTC. As protein: CASRSETQYF.

J is TRBJ1-2 and V is TRBV19; perhaps TRBD1 as D (6 bases). The CDR3 is made up of 14 amino acids. Germline-derived CDR1 and CDR2 are LNHDA and SQIVND (reference sequence). The ends were cut back, 4 bases at V and 7 bases at J, with 16 bases in the middle. For the CDR3, the DNA is TGTGCCAGTAGTACCGGCTCCGGGACAAGTGGCTACACCTTC. It is translated as CASSTGSGTSGYTF.

Note on this clone: Mismatch with germline at one junction end may stem from a read error. The genes are TRBV7-7 and TRBJ2-7; no definite D call. The CDR3 has 13 amino acids. Germline V gives CDR1 SSHAT, CDR2 FNYEAQ (reference sequence). The CDR3 DNA reads TGTGCTAGCAGCTTAGTGTACTCCTACGAGCAGTACTTC. Translating gives CASSLVYSYEQYF.

DNA of the CDR3: TGTGCCAGCAGCTTAGATACCGGGACCTACGAGCAGTACTTC. Its translation is CASSLDTGTYEQYF. This chain links TRBV11-2 with TRBJ2-7, with TRBD2 as a possible D gene (5 bases). V was cut by 0 bases and J by 2 bases, with 8 bases left in between. The CDR3 sequence is 14 residues long. In germline, CDR1 is SGHAT, CDR2 FQNNGV. The full variable domain, completed using reference TRBV11-2 and TRBJ2-7, is EAGVAQSPRYKIIEKRQSVAFWCNPISGHATLYWYQQILGQGPKLLIQFQNNGVVDDSQLPKDRFSAERLKGVDSTLKIQPAKLEDSAVYLCASSLDTGTYEQYFGPGTRLTVT.

The chain joins TRBV6-1 to TRBJ2-4; the match to TRBD1 covers 9 bases. The germline V gene encodes CDR1 MNHNS and CDR2 SASEGT. V was clipped by 5 bases and J by 7 bases; unmatched bases: 6. The CDR3 runs to 14 residues. The CDR3 spells CASSSGTGNNIQYF. CDR3 DNA: TGTGCCAGCAGTTCCGGGACAGGGAATAACATTCAGTACTTC.

The chain employs TRBV6-1 and TRBJ2-5; no firm D call. The V end was cut by 8 bases, the J end by 0 bases, with 13 bases between. The germline gives CDR1 MNHNS, CDR2 SASEGT. The CDR3 sequence is 14 residues long. The CDR3, as DNA: TGTGCCAGCCGGCGGAGATCCCACCAAGAGACCCAGTACTTC. It yields the protein CASRRRSHQETQYF.

V is TRBV6-6 and J is TRBJ2-1, with TRBD2 matching over 11 bases. Germline CDR1 reads MNHNY; CDR2 reads SVGAGI (reference sequence). After removal of 5 bases from V and 7 bases from J, the junction contained 10 bases not matched to a gene. CDR3 size: 16 residues. The CDR3 nucleotides read TGTGCCAGCAGTCCCCGGGTAGCGGGGGGGAGGAATGAGCAGTTCTTC. It yields the protein CASSPRVAGGRNEQFF.

V and J are TRBV6-1 and TRBJ1-6; 7 bases match TRBD1. Germline-derived CDR1 and CDR2 are MNHNS and SASEGT. The junction had 9 bases not matched to a gene; V was cut back by 2 bases and J by 8 bases. The CDR3 has 16 residues. The chain's CDR3 is CASSESRTGPYSPLHF. The DNA for the CDR3 is TGTGCCAGCAGTGAAAGCCGGACAGGTCCTTATTCACCCCTCCACTTT.

The V and J genes are TRBV15 and TRBJ1-4, with TRBD1 matching 7 bases. V was clipped by 5 bases and J by 6 bases; unmatched bases: 9. The CDR3 is made up of 15 amino acids. CDR1 is LNHNV, CDR2 YYDKDF, per germline (reference sequence). The CDR3 DNA sequence: TGTGCCACCAGCGACAGGGCCGGCGTGGATGAAAAACTGTTTTTT. Translating it yields CATSDRAGVDEKLFF. The whole variable domain, filled in from reference TRBV15 and TRBJ1-4, reads DAMVIQNPRYQVTQFGKPVTLSCSQTLNHNVMYWYQQKSSQAPKLLFHYYDKDFNNEADTPDNFQSRRPNTSFCFLDIRSPGLGDTAMYLCATSDRAGVDEKLFFGSGTQLSVL.

Written as DNA, the CDR3 is TGTGCCACCAATAGAGACGGGGAGCTGTTTTTT. Translating it yields CATNRDGELFF. The chain is built from TRBV7-6 and TRBJ2-2; D uncertain. CDR1 SGHVS and CDR2 FNYEAQ come from the germline V gene. Deletions cut 10 bases from V and 7 bases from J, with 10 bases between. The CDR3 extends over 11 amino acids.

The genes are TRBV9 and TRBJ1-6; 8 nucleotides align to TRBD1. The CDR3 covers 16 residues. V was pared by 0 bases and J by 9 bases, with 8 bases of the junction left unmatched. Germline-derived CDR1 and CDR2 are SGDLS and YYNGEE. CDR3 amino acids: CASSVGWRQGTSPLHF. CDR3 bases: TGTGCCAGCAGCGTAGGGTGGCGACAGGGGACTTCACCCCTCCACTTT.

The rearrangement uses TRBV11-2 and TRBJ2-7; TRBD2 matches at 11 bases. The CDR3 is made up of 17 amino acids. V lost 2 bases and J lost 0; bases outside the gene matches: 6. Looked up from germline, CDR1 is SGHAT and CDR2 is FQNNGV. In DNA form, the CDR3 reads TGTGCCAGCAGCTTATCACTAGCGGGGGCTGCCTCCTACGAGCAGTACTTC. It translates to CASSLSLAGAASYEQYF.

This rearrangement joins TRBV2 to TRBJ2-1; 13 bases map to TRBD2. Germline assignment: CDR1 SNHLY and CDR2 FYNNEI. This CDR3 comprises 13 residues. The trim removed 10 bases at V and 7 bases at J, leaving 4 bases unmatched. This CDR3 reads CATTSGGANEQFF. CDR3 sequence (DNA): TGTGCCACTACTAGCGGGGGGGCTAATGAGCAGTTCTTC.

The chain uses TRBV9 and TRBJ2-1; 8 bases align to TRBD2. J lost 6 bases, V lost 3 bases, and 5 bases had no gene match. In germline, CDR1 is SGDLS, CDR2 YYNGEE. The CDR3 loop spans 14 amino acids. The CDR3 sequence: CASSGPRGGNEQFF. CDR3 in DNA: TGTGCCAGCAGCGGCCCACGGGGGGGCAATGAGCAGTTCTTC.

The chain combines TRBV15 with TRBJ2-7; D is undetermined. V shed 0 bases and J shed 0 bases, with 6 bases lying between them. Per germline, CDR1 LNHNV and CDR2 YYDKDF (reference sequence). The CDR3 contains 14 residues. CDR3 protein: CATSRDRPSYEQYF. CDR3 sequence (DNA): TGTGCCACCAGCAGAGACAGGCCCTCCTACGAGCAGTACTTC.

This chain uses TRBV2 with TRBJ1-3; no reliable D call. This CDR3 has 16 amino acids. The germline V gene has CDR1 SNHLY and CDR2 FYNNEI. Trimming cost V 4 bases and J 0 bases, with 13 bases left between them. The CDR3 region is CASSVQALTSGNTIYF. In DNA form, the CDR3 reads TGTGCCAGCAGTGTGCAGGCCCTGACCTCTGGAAACACCATATATTTT.

This clone was seen once. The gene calls are TRBV7-9 and TRBJ2-7, with TRBD2 matching 8 bases. CDR1 and CDR2 (germline): SEHNR, FQNEAQ (reference sequence). The CDR3 totals 15 residues. The J segment lost 5 bases and the V segment lost 1 base, leaving 7 bases of the junction unmatched. The CDR3 DNA sequence: TGTGCCAGCAGCTTAGGGGGTTCGGGGGGGGACGAGCAGTACTTC. It yields the protein CASSLGGSGGDEQYF.

This clone occurred a few times. The V call is TRBV6-5, the J call TRBJ1-6, with 8 nucleotides matching TRBD1. J lost 8 bases, V lost 9 bases, and 6 bases had no gene match. The CDR3 length is 13 residues. CDR1 and CDR2 (germline): MNHEY, SVGAGI. This CDR3 reads CASGQGAYSPLHF. The CDR3, as DNA: TGTGCCAGTGGTCAGGGGGCCTATTCACCCCTCCACTTT.

In this sample, this clone turned up a few times. The V and J genes are TRBV2 and TRBJ1-2; possibly TRBD1 for D (6 bases). CDR3 length equals 14 residues. CDR1 is SNHLY, CDR2 FYNNEI, per germline. With 7 bases removed from V and 6 bases from J, the gap between germline ends came to 18 bases. The CDR3 DNA is TGTGCCAGCATTTGGGGGCAGGGAGAGCATGGCTACACCTTC. It is translated as CASIWGQGEHGYTF.

The rearrangement links TRBV6-5 to TRBJ2-5; 10 nucleotides agree with TRBD2. Germline CDR1 is MNHEY and CDR2 is SVGAGI. V gave up 2 bases and J gave up 3 bases; unmatched junction bases: 3. CDR3 length: 15 residues. Here the CDR3 reads CASSYLGTSEETQYF. Written as DNA, the CDR3 is TGTGCCAGCAGTTACCTCGGGACTAGCGAAGAGACCCAGTACTTC.

This CDR3 is CSARQMGYTF. For the CDR3, the DNA is TGCAGTGCTAGACAGATGGGCTACACCTTC. The rearrangement joins TRBV20-1 to TRBJ1-2; D is uncertain. V lost 2 bases and J 8 bases, leaving 6 bases between the germline ends. This CDR3 spans 10 amino acids. Per germline, CDR1 DFQATT and CDR2 SNEGSKA (reference sequence).

V is TRBV27 and J is TRBJ1-2; TRBD1 might be the D (5 bases). This CDR3 has 13 amino acids. The V gene lost 3 bases and the J gene lost 6 bases, with 11 bases spanning the gap. The germline V gene encodes CDR1 MNHEY and CDR2 SMNVEV (reference sequence). CDR3 DNA: TGTGCCAGCAGTTTTTACAGGAGCGATGGCTACACCTTC. Protein product: CASSFYRSDGYTF.